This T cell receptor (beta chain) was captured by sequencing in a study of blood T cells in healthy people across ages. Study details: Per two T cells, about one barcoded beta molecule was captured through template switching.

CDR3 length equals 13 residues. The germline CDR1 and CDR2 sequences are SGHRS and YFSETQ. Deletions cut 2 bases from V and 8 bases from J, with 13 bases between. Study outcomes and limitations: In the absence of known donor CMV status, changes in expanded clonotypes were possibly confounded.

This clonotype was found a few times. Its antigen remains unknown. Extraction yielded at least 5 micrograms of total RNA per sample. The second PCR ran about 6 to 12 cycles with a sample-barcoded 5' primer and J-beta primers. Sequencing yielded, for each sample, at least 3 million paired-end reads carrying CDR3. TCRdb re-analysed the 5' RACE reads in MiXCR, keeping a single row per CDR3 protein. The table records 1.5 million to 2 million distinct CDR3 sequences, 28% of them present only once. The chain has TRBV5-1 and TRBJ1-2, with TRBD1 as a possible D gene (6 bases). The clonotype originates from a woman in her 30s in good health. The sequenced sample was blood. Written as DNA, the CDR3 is TGCGCCAGCAGCTTAACAGGACAGATAGGCTACACCTTC. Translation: CASSLTGQIGYTF.